The clone carrying this TCR beta chain was counted a single time. Its antigen is unidentified. Trimming took 5 bases from V and 3 from J, leaving 21 bases between them. The CDR3 sequence is 16 residues long. Per the germline V gene, CDR1 is SGHRS and CDR2 is YFSETQ. The data derive from a study of post-analysis software for immune sequencing data. Study-wide findings and caveats: Patients with multiple sclerosis recorded significantly lower normalized Chao1 diversity than controls, the study found. Elevated frequency relative to controls characterized a handful of TRBV segments in patients, TRBV5-6, TRBV5-1 and TRBV20-1 among them.

cDNA libraries of TCR beta carried unique molecular identifiers. TCRdb independently ran MiXCR on the PCR reads; one entry per CDR3 protein. The sample carries about 820,000 distinct CDR3 sequences, 53% recorded once. The clonotype was recovered from a girl aged 5-17 years with multiple sclerosis. The sequencing input was blood. The chain combines TRBV5-1 with TRBJ2-7; D not certain. The CDR3 region is CASRSWGWGSIYEQYF. The CDR3 DNA reads TGCGCCAGCAGGAGCTGGGGATGGGGTTCTATCTACGAGCAGTACTTC.